Described below is a single T cell receptor (beta chain) sequence and its context. With 6 bases clipped from V and 7 bases from J, the junction kept 15 bases outside the gene matches. The CDR3 spans 16 residues. Germline V gives CDR1 MDHEN, CDR2 SYDVKM. This entry is derived from a study of cytotoxic CD8 clonotypes in ibrutinib-treated CLL. Assay used: immunoSEQ multiplex PCR; TCRdb lists only in-frame clones, some missing. Found here are 40,000 or so clones, roughly 50% of them singletons; the top ten hold 18%. Sequenced here: PBMCs, sampled before ibrutinib treatment. The rearrangement links TRBV28 to TRBJ1-3, with 7 bases identical to TRBD1. This receptor was obtained from a human donor with chronic lymphocytic leukemia. In DNA, the CDR3 is TGTGCCAGCAGATCCACAGGGGTCGGATACCGGAACACCATATATTTT. It specifies CASRSTGVGYRNTIYF. Looking up the rest from reference TRBV28 and TRBJ1-3 gives the full variable domain: DVKVTQSSRYLVKRTGEKVFLECVQDMDHENMFWYRQDPGLGLRLIYFSYDVKMKEKGDIPEGYSVSREKKERFSLILESASTNQTSMYLCASRSTGVGYRNTIYFGEGSWLTVV.